The clone carrying this T cell receptor beta chain was seen repeatedly, ten times or more. Unique molecular identifiers tagged the TCRbeta library. Using its own MiXCR run on the PCR reads, TCRdb lists one record per CDR3 protein. The sample lists 490,000 or so distinct CDR3 sequences; 12% were seen once. The data were taken from a study of T-cell reconstitution after alpha-beta-depleted transplantation in children. CDR3 length equals 13 residues. Trimming cost V 4 bases and J 3 bases, with 8 bases left between them. From germline, CDR1 is MNHEY and CDR2 SVGEGT. The sequenced sample was PBMCs from the stem cell graft donor, obtained from the stem cell graft. This TCR was sampled from a human donor who donated a stem cell graft to a child with combined immunodeficiency. The gene calls are TRBV6-2 or TRBV6-3 and TRBJ2-3, with D unresolved. The CDR3 DNA follows: TGTGCCAGCAGTTTAACAGAAACAGATACGCAGTATTTT. It yields the protein CASSLTETDTQYF.